A selection of T cell receptor beta chains follows, all from one sample in a study of shared clonotypes between healthy human individuals. Sequencing was performed with immunoSEQ multiplex PCR; in TCRdb, only in-frame clones are kept and a portion is missing. This table holds 630,000 or so clones, 98% found once. The specimen was naive CD8+ T cells sorted from blood. These receptors originate from a man aged 25 to 40 in good health. Each CDR3 is given with its conserved first and last residue. The order of the fields is CDR3 protein, CDR3 DNA, clone size, J gene, V gene, D gene. D genes are given only for firm matches. Rows may omit the clone size; those that give it use once, few, many or a size class.

CASSQAGQLINEQFF | TGTGCCAGCAGCCAAGCGGGCCAACTAATCAATGAGCAGTTCTTC | - | TRBJ2-1 | TRBV13 | -
CASRAGANVLTF | TGTGCCAGTCGGGCTGGGGCCAACGTCCTGACTTTC | - | TRBJ2-6 | TRBV7-9 | -
CASGTGTGGLETQYF | TGTGCCAGCGGAACCGGGACAGGGGGCTTGGAGACCCAGTACTTC | - | TRBJ2-5 | TRBV6-5 | TRBD1
CASSKGTGIQPQHF | TGTGCCAGCAGCAAAGGGACAGGGATTCAGCCCCAGCATTTT | - | TRBJ1-5 | TRBV5-6 | TRBD1
CASLPGGSTYNEQFF | TGTGCCAGCTTACCTGGGGGGAGCACCTACAATGAGCAGTTCTTC | - | TRBJ2-1 | TRBV18 | -
CASSVEVRGNEQFF | TGTGCCAGCAGCGTAGAGGTGAGGGGCAATGAGCAGTTCTTC | - | TRBJ2-1 | TRBV9 | -
CSVDRDSRFDEQFF | TGCAGCGTGGACCGGGACTCGAGGTTCGATGAGCAGTTCTTC | - | TRBJ2-1 | TRBV29-1 | -
CASSEALLGGRYGYTF | TGTGCCAGCAGTGAAGCGCTTCTAGGGGGCCGGTATGGCTACACCTTC | - | TRBJ1-2 | TRBV2 | TRBD1
CASSRRPGQGLGFRSGNTIYF | TGTGCCAGCAGCCGACGCCCTGGGCAGGGCCTAGGGTTCCGCTCTGGAAACACCATATATTTT | - | TRBJ1-3 | TRBV7-6 | -
CASSQTSGGTNEQFF | TGCGCCAGCAGCCAAACTAGCGGAGGCACCAATGAGCAGTTCTTC | - | TRBJ2-1 | TRBV4-3 | TRBD2
CSVEWRDSTDTQYF | TGCAGCGTTGAATGGCGGGATAGCACAGATACGCAGTATTTT | once | TRBJ2-3 | TRBV29-1 | -
CASSLATAYEQYF | TGTGCCAGCAGCTTAGCCACCGCCTACGAGCAGTACTTC | - | TRBJ2-7 | TRBV11-2 | -
CASSLRSLGGTDTQYF | TGCGCCAGCAGCCTAAGAAGTCTGGGTGGCACAGATACGCAGTATTTT | - | TRBJ2-3 | TRBV5-1 | -
CASSSRLAGVNEQFF | TGTGCCAGCAGCTCAAGACTAGCGGGAGTGAACGAGCAGTTCTTC | - | TRBJ2-1 | TRBV9 | TRBD2
CASSQEILAGYEQYF | TGCGCCAGCAGCCAAGAAATCCTAGCGGGCTACGAGCAGTACTTC | - | TRBJ2-7 | TRBV4-1 | TRBD2
CASSLDPSPPRVMEKLFF | TGTGCCAGCAGCTTAGATCCCAGTCCCCCCCGGGTAATGGAAAAACTGTTTTTT | - | TRBJ1-4 | TRBV11-2 | -
CASSPAGTHYNEQFF | TGTGCCAGCAGCCCAGCCGGGACCCATTACAATGAGCAGTTCTTC | - | TRBJ2-1 | TRBV7-8 | -
CASSHMNTEAFF | TGTGCCAGCAGTCACATGAACACTGAAGCTTTCTTT | - | TRBJ1-1 | TRBV28 | -
CASSHGTSGPYEQYF | TGTGCCAGCAGCCATGGGACTAGCGGTCCCTACGAGCAGTACTTC | - | TRBJ2-7 | TRBV7-8 | TRBD2
CASSSPGLADSYEQYF | TGTGCCAGCAGCTCCCCAGGGCTAGCGGACTCATACGAGCAGTACTTC | - | TRBJ2-7 | TRBV11-2 | TRBD2
CASSTPLNSYEQYF | TGTGCCAGCAGTACCCCCCTAAACTCCTACGAGCAGTACTTC | - | TRBJ2-7 | TRBV28 | -
CASSEPPGGPEYEQYF | TGTGCCAGCAGTGAACCGCCGGGAGGGCCTGAGTACGAGCAGTACTTC | - | TRBJ2-7 | TRBV6-1 | TRBD2
CASRLFTGAYNEQFF | TGTGCCAGTAGGCTTTTCACGGGAGCTTACAATGAGCAGTTCTTC | - | TRBJ2-1 | TRBV19 | -
CASSYSPHDLDEQYF | TGTGCCAGCAGTTACTCCCCTCATGATTTGGACGAGCAGTACTTC | - | TRBJ2-7 | TRBV6-5 | -
CASTLTPTMTYEQYF | TGTGCCAGCACTCTTACCCCCACTATGACCTACGAGCAGTACTTC | - | TRBJ2-7 | TRBV7-2 | -
CASSPSRDRGDTEAFF | TGTGCCAGTAGTCCGTCCCGGGACAGGGGAGACACTGAAGCTTTCTTT | - | TRBJ1-1 | TRBV19 | TRBD1
CASSQEAGGTDTQYF | TGTGCCAGCAGCCAAGAGGCAGGGGGCACAGATACGCAGTATTTT | - | TRBJ2-3 | TRBV4-2 | -
CASSLIESAEQYF | TGTGCCAGCAGCTTGATAGAGAGCGCCGAGCAGTACTTC | - | TRBJ2-7 | TRBV7-6 | -
CASSGFYDSNQPQHF | TGTGCCAGCTCAGGCTTCTACGATAGCAATCAGCCCCAGCATTTT | - | TRBJ1-5 | TRBV6-6 | -
CASSLSSRDSYEQYF | TGTGCCAGCAGTTTGTCGTCCCGGGACAGTTACGAGCAGTACTTC | - | TRBJ2-7 | TRBV27 | TRBD1
CASSRPLDLLETQYF | TGTGCCAGCAGCCGACCACTAGATTTATTAGAGACCCAGTACTTC | - | TRBJ2-5 | TRBV7-9 | -
CASSGGTGEAGELFF | TGTGCCAGCAGTGGAGGCACAGGGGAGGCCGGGGAGCTGTTTTTT | - | TRBJ2-2 | TRBV6-1 | -
CASSVHRDTNQPQHF | TGTGCCAGTAGTGTACACCGGGACACTAATCAGCCCCAGCATTTT | - | TRBJ1-5 | TRBV19 | -
CASSDRAGTGELFF | TGTGCCAGCAGCGACCGGGCAGGCACCGGGGAGCTGTTTTTT | - | TRBJ2-2 | TRBV9 | -
CASSYLDGNYGYTF | TGTGCCAGCAGTTACTTGGACGGGAACTATGGCTACACCTTC | few | TRBJ1-2 | TRBV6-5 | -
CATRNPGLGFYEQYF | TGTGCCACCAGGAATCCGGGACTAGGGTTCTACGAGCAGTACTTC | - | TRBJ2-7 | TRBV15 | TRBD2
CASTVAGDYNEQFF | TGTGCCAGCACCGTAGCGGGAGATTACAATGAGCAGTTCTTC | - | TRBJ2-1 | TRBV27 | TRBD2
CASSLSTGGQEKLFF | TGTGCCAGCTCACTGTCGACAGGGGGCCAAGAAAAACTGTTTTTT | - | TRBJ1-4 | TRBV18 | TRBD1
CASSYRATGELFF | TGTGCCAGCAGTTATCGAGCAACCGGGGAGCTGTTTTTT | - | TRBJ2-2 | TRBV27 | -
CASSPPPGLNTEAFF | TGTGCCAGCAGTCCCCCCCCAGGGCTGAACACTGAAGCTTTCTTT | - | TRBJ1-1 | TRBV27 | -
CASKPGLEHYEQYF | TGTGCCAGTAAACCGGGACTAGAGCACTACGAGCAGTACTTC | once | TRBJ2-7 | TRBV5-8 | TRBD2